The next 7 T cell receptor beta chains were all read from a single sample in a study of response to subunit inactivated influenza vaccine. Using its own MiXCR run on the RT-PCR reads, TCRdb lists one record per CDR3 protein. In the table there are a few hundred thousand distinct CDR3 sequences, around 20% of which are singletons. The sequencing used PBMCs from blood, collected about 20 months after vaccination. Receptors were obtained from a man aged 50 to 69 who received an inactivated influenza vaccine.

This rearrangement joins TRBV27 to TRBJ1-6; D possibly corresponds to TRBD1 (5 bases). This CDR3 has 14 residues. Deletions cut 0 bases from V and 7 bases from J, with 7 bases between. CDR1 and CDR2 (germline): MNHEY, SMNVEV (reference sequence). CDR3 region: CASSLSKGNSPLHF. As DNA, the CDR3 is TGTGCCAGCAGTTTATCGAAGGGGAATTCACCCCTCCACTTT.

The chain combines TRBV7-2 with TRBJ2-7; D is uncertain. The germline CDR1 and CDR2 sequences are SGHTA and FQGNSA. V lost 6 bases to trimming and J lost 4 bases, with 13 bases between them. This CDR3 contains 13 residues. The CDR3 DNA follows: TGTGCCAGCAGTAAGGGAACAGCTTACGAGCAGTACTTC. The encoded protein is CASSKGTAYEQYF.

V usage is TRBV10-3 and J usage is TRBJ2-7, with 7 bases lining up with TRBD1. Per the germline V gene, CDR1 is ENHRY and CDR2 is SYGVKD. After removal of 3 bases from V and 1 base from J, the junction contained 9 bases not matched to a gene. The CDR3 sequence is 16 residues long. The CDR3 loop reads CAISDPRDRNSYEQYF. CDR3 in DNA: TGTGCCATCAGTGACCCCCGGGACAGAAATTCCTACGAGCAGTACTTC.

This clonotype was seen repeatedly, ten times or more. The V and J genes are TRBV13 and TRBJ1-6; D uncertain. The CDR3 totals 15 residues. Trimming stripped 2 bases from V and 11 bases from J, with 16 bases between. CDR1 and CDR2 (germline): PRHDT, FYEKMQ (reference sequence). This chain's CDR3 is CASSLTRESGTPLHF. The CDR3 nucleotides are TGTGCCAGCAGCTTAACCCGGGAATCGGGCACACCCCTCCACTTT.

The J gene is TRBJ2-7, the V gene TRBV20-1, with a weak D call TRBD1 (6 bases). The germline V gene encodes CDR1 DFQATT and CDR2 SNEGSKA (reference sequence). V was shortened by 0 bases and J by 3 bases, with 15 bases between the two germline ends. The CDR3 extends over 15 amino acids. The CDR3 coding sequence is TGCAGTGCTAGAGATCCCAACCGAGGGGGCTACGAGCAGTACTTC. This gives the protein CSARDPNRGGYEQYF.

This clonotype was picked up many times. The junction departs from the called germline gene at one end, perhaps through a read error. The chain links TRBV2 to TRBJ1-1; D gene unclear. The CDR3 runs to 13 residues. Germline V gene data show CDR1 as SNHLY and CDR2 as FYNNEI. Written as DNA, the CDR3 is TGTGCCAGCAGCGAAGAAGTGAACACTGAAGCTTTCTTT. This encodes CASSEEVNTEAFF.

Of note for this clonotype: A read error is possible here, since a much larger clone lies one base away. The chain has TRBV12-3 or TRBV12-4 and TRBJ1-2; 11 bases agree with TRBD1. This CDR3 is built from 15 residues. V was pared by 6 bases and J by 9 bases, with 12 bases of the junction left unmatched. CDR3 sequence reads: CASSPGGQGAGSYTF. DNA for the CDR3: TGTGCCAGCAGCCCTGGAGGACAGGGGGCAGGTAGCTACACCTTC.